One and the same sample provided the 27 T cell receptor beta chains below, sequenced in a study of blood T cell repertoires in COVID-19. The data were produced by immunoSEQ multiplex PCR, yet TCRdb's version contains in-frame clones alone and is incomplete. The sample yields about 92,000 clones, around 85% seen once. The sample comprised peripheral blood. Receptors originate from a man aged 80 or over with acute or convalescent COVID-19.

V and J are TRBV5-1 and TRBJ2-6; D possibly corresponds to TRBD1 (5 bases). The germline V gene has CDR1 SGHRS and CDR2 YFSETQ. Trimming removed 0 bases from V and 6 bases from J, with 13 bases in between. The CDR3 contains 16 residues. The CDR3, as DNA: TGCGCCAGCAGCTTGGACCAGGGTTTCCAGGCCAACGTCCTGACTTTC. Translating it yields CASSLDQGFQANVLTF.

The gene calls are TRBV7-8 and TRBJ1-5, with D maybe TRBD1 (6 bases). This CDR3 contains 13 residues. Germline CDR1 and CDR2: SGHVS and FQNEAQ. V dropped 5 bases and J dropped 7 bases, with 12 bases sitting between them. Written as DNA, the CDR3 is TGTGCCAGCAGCCTACAGGGTGTCCAGCCCCAGCATTTT. This encodes CASSLQGVQPQHF.

This sequence joins TRBV3-1 (or the pseudogene TRBV3-2) and TRBJ1-3; tentatively, D is TRBD1 (6 bases). V lost 2 bases, J lost 4 bases, and 12 bases lay in between. Per germline, CDR1 LGHDT and CDR2 YNNKEL (reference sequence). CDR3 length equals 15 residues. In DNA form, the CDR3 reads TGTGCCAGCAGCCAACCCCAGGGGACGGGAAACACCATATATTTT. It codes for CASSQPQGTGNTIYF.

The V and J genes are TRBV6-5 and TRBJ1-2; TRBD1 agrees at 8 bases. With V trimmed by 6 bases and J by 8 bases, 5 bases remained unmatched. This CDR3 is 12 amino acids long. Germline CDR1 MNHEY, CDR2 SVGAGI. For the CDR3, the DNA is TGTGCCAGCAGGGTACAGGGGGGCGGCTACACCTTC. It codes for CASRVQGGGYTF.

The table lists this clone with a few counts. The chain joins TRBV19 to TRBJ1-5; a weak D match, TRBD1 (6 bases). Germline V CDR1 and CDR2: LNHDA, SQIVND (reference sequence). V was trimmed by 3 bases and J by 6 bases, leaving 15 bases between them. There are 15 residues in the CDR3. The DNA of the CDR3 is TGTGCCAGTAGTATGGGTGACAGGAGAGGTCAGCCCCAGCATTTT. This codes for CASSMGDRRGQPQHF.

The chain carries TRBV19 and TRBJ2-3; 8 bases are shared with TRBD2. Germline values: CDR1 LNHDA, CDR2 SQIVND (reference sequence). The CDR3 contains 17 residues. The ends lost 2 bases at V and 0 bases at J; junction bases unmatched: 7. CDR3 bases: TGTGCCAGTAGTATATTGAGCGGGGGATTGAGCACAGATACGCAGTATTTT. Amino acids: CASSILSGGLSTDTQYF.

The rearrangement uses TRBV3-1 (or the pseudogene TRBV3-2) and TRBJ2-5, with 7 bases matching TRBD2. The CDR3 runs to 15 residues. Germline V lookup: CDR1 LGHDT, CDR2 YNNKEL (reference sequence). The trim removed 7 bases at V and 1 base at J, leaving 9 bases unmatched. CDR3 residues: CASTRQGGSQETQYF. The CDR3 nucleotides are TGTGCCAGCACCCGGCAAGGCGGGAGCCAAGAGACCCAGTACTTC.

This chain links TRBV27 with TRBJ2-7; D may match TRBD1 or TRBD2 (10 bases each). CDR3 length equals 18 residues. Trimming shortened V by 7 bases and J by 2 bases, and 27 bases separated the two germline ends. CDR1 is MNHEY and CDR2 is SMNVEV in the germline V gene (reference sequence). The CDR3 nucleotides are TGTGCCAGCACCCGGGACAGGGGATTAGCGGGAGGTGCCTACGAGCAGTACTTC. It encodes CASTRDRGLAGGAYEQYF.

A single count supports this clone. This chain links TRBV18 with TRBJ2-7; 9 nucleotides agree with TRBD1. V lost 5 bases and J lost 1; bases outside the gene matches: 3. Germline-derived CDR1 and CDR2 are KGHSH and LQKENI. The CDR3 length is 14 residues. The CDR3 spells CASSAGQGSYEQYF. CDR3 DNA: TGTGCCAGCTCAGCGGGACAGGGATCCTACGAGCAGTACTTC.

The chain couples TRBV10-3 to TRBJ2-7; 13 nucleotides line up with TRBD2. CDR1 and CDR2 from the germline V gene are ENHRY and SYGVKD. With V trimmed by 0 bases and J by 4 bases, 3 bases remained unmatched. CDR3 size: 16 residues. The CDR3 spells CAISESGLAGVYEQYF. For the CDR3, the DNA is TGTGCCATCAGTGAGTCAGGACTAGCGGGAGTTTACGAGCAGTACTTC.

This clone was counted only a few times. This chain uses TRBV7-8 with TRBJ2-1; 12 nucleotides agree with TRBD2. V shed 5 bases, J shed 6 bases, and the junction held 2 bases outside the gene matches. The CDR3 spans 14 residues. Germline assignment: CDR1 SGHVS and CDR2 FQNEAQ. CDR3 in DNA: TGTGCCAGCAGCCCGACTAGCGGGGGCAATGAGCAGTTCTTC. Translating gives CASSPTSGGNEQFF. Using reference TRBV7-8 and TRBJ2-1 for the parts outside the CDR3, the full variable domain is GAGVSQSPRYKVAKRGQDVALRCDPISGHVSLFWYQQALGQGPEFLTYFQNEAQLDKSGLPSDRFFAERPEGSVSTLKIQRTQQEDSAVYLCASSPTSGGNEQFFGPGTRLTVL.

J is TRBJ2-2 and V is TRBV24-1; D unresolved. The CDR3 loop spans 18 amino acids. Germline assignment: CDR1 KGHDR and CDR2 SFDVKD. V lost 2 bases, J lost 2 bases, and 17 bases lay in between. This CDR3 reads CATSDSPGFNTNTGELFF. The CDR3 bases are TGTGCCACCAGTGATTCCCCGGGTTTCAATACAAACACCGGGGAGCTGTTTTTT.

The chain is built from TRBV6-1 and TRBJ2-7; possibly TRBD2 for D (5 bases). Trimming left V 2 bases short and J 9 bases short, with 17 bases between. Per germline, CDR1 MNHNS and CDR2 SASEGT. The CDR3 sequence is 14 residues long. This CDR3 reads CASSENEGTGGQYF. The CDR3 DNA is TGTGCCAGCAGTGAAAATGAGGGAACTGGCGGGCAGTACTTC.

This clone was found a few times. The chain links TRBV7-8 to TRBJ2-2, with D maybe TRBD1 (5 bases). CDR3 length equals 12 residues. From germline, CDR1 is SGHVS and CDR2 FQNEAQ. Trimming took off 5 bases at V and 7 bases at J, with 8 bases between the two ends. The chain's CDR3 is CASSHDSGELFF. CDR3 nucleotide sequence: TGTGCCAGCAGCCACGACAGCGGGGAGCTGTTTTTT.

The gene calls are TRBV3-1 (or the pseudogene TRBV3-2) and TRBJ2-7; 7 nucleotides agree with TRBD1. In germline, CDR1 is LGHDT, CDR2 YNNKEL (reference sequence). Unmatched junction bases numbered 7, after V lost 8 bases and J lost 3 bases. This CDR3 contains 13 residues. The CDR3 reads CASQGGSIYEQYF. In nucleotides, the CDR3 is TGTGCCAGCCAAGGGGGCAGTATCTACGAGCAGTACTTC.

The chain joins TRBV19 to TRBJ2-2; 8 nucleotides line up with TRBD2. Per germline, CDR1 LNHDA and CDR2 SQIVND (reference sequence). V was pared by 11 bases and J by 6 bases, with 14 bases of the junction left unmatched. The CDR3 consists of 15 residues. The CDR3: CAAGNSGMVPGELFF. The DNA of the CDR3 is TGTGCCGCAGGGAATAGCGGGATGGTTCCCGGGGAGCTGTTTTTT.

The chain has TRBV28 and TRBJ2-1, with 7 bases aligning to TRBD2. The CDR3 runs to 16 residues. The V segment lost 5 bases and the J segment 0 bases; nucleotides outside the gene matches: 7. CDR1 and CDR2 from the germline V gene are MDHEN and SYDVKM. In DNA, the CDR3 is TGTGCCAGCAGTACGCCTAGCGGACGCTCCTACAATGAGCAGTTCTTC. Protein: CASSTPSGRSYNEQFF.

This clone has just a few counts. The rearrangement uses TRBV9 and TRBJ1-5; 8 bases match TRBD1. V lost 4 bases to trimming and J lost 1 base; unmatched junction nucleotides: 1. CDR3 length: 14 amino acids. Looked up from germline, CDR1 is SGDLS and CDR2 is YYNGEE. In DNA form, the CDR3 reads TGTGCCAGCAGCCGGACAGGGAGCAATCAGCCCCAGCATTTT. It encodes CASSRTGSNQPQHF.

The chain employs TRBV28 and TRBJ2-3, with D maybe TRBD2 (5 bases). The CDR3 contains 15 residues. Germline assignment: CDR1 MDHEN and CDR2 SYDVKM. Deletions cut 2 bases from V and 1 base from J, with 10 bases between. The CDR3 loop reads CASSLAGVGTDTQYF. In DNA form, the CDR3 reads TGTGCCAGCAGTTTAGCGGGTGTGGGCACAGATACGCAGTATTTT. Variable domain in full (rest from reference TRBV28 and TRBJ2-3): DVKVTQSSRYLVKRTGEKVFLECVQDMDHENMFWYRQDPGLGLRLIYFSYDVKMKEKGDIPEGYSVSREKKERFSLILESASTNQTSMYLCASSLAGVGTDTQYFGPGTRLTVL.

The chain carries TRBV2 and TRBJ2-5; D possibly corresponds to TRBD2 (6 bases). Trimming shortened V by 6 bases and J by 4 bases, and 6 bases separated the two germline ends. The germline V gene encodes CDR1 SNHLY and CDR2 FYNNEI. This CDR3 has 11 amino acids. The CDR3 here is CASRGGETQYF. Written as DNA, the CDR3 is TGTGCCAGCAGGGGGGGAGAGACCCAGTACTTC. The whole variable domain, filled in from reference TRBV2 and TRBJ2-5, reads EPEVTQTPSHQVTQMGQEVILRCVPISNHLYFYWYRQILGQKVEFLVSFYNNEISEKSEIFDDQFSVERPDGSNFTLKIRSTKLEDSAMYFCASRGGETQYFGPGTRLLVL.

CDR3 in DNA: TGTGCCAGCACGTCTACTAGGCAATCCTACAATGAGCAGTTCTTC. Translated: CASTSTRQSYNEQFF. The gene calls are TRBV2 and TRBJ2-1, with D maybe TRBD2 (5 bases). The V end was cut by 7 bases, the J end by 1 base, with 14 bases between. The germline CDR1 and CDR2 sequences are SNHLY and FYNNEI. This CDR3 is 15 amino acids long.

Note on this clone: Other DNA sequences in this specimen translate into the identical CDR3. The V and J genes are TRBV7-9 and TRBJ1-1; unclear D gene. Germline CDR1 SEHNR, CDR2 FQNEAQ (reference sequence). Trimming left V 0 bases short and J 0 bases short, with 11 bases between. This CDR3 comprises 16 residues. DNA for the CDR3: TGTGCCAGCAGCTTAGCCCCCGGGAGTATGAACACTGAAGCTTTCTTT. Translating gives CASSLAPGSMNTEAFF. The full variable domain, its missing parts supplied by reference TRBV7-9 and TRBJ1-1, is DTGVSQNPRHKITKRGQNVTFRCDPISEHNRLYWYRQTLGQGPEFLTYFQNEAQLEKSRLLSDRFSAERPKGSFSTLEIQRTEQGDSAMYLCASSLAPGSMNTEAFFGQGTRLTVV.

This sequence joins TRBV27 and TRBJ1-1; D not certain. The V and J ends lost 6 bases and 1 base respectively, with 3 bases between them. The germline gives CDR1 MNHEY, CDR2 SMNVEV (reference sequence). CDR3 length: 11 residues. CDR3 loop: CASSQNTEAFF. The CDR3 region has the DNA TGTGCCAGCAGCCAGAACACTGAAGCTTTCTTT.

The J gene is TRBJ1-1, the V gene TRBV25-1; 8 nucleotides line up with TRBD1. Trimming at V came to 4 bases and at J to 3 bases, leaving 4 bases not matched to a gene. This CDR3 has 14 residues. The V gene's germline CDR1 is MGHDK and CDR2 SYGVNS. The CDR3 bases are TGTGCCAGCAGTGGCGACAGGGGTGACACTGAAGCTTTCTTT. Translation gives CASSGDRGDTEAFF.

The chain joins TRBV30 to TRBJ2-1; 10 bases line up with TRBD1. The length of the CDR3 is 15 residues. J was trimmed by 15 bases and V by 3 bases; bases with no gene match: 17. Germline-derived CDR1 and CDR2 are GTSNPN and SVGIG (reference sequence). CDR3 amino acids: CAWRGGTGAQSVLFF. The DNA for the CDR3 is TGTGCCTGGAGGGGTGGGACAGGGGCCCAGTCGGTGCTGTTCTTC.

V and J are TRBV25-1 and TRBJ2-2; 8 bases match TRBD1. Losses at the gene ends were 0 bases for V and 4 bases for J; bases not matched to a gene: 4. CDR3 length: 16 residues. The germline gives CDR1 MGHDK, CDR2 SYGVNS. CDR3 sequence reads: CASSEYGTGGTGELFF. DNA of the CDR3: TGTGCCAGCAGTGAATACGGGACAGGAGGCACCGGGGAGCTGTTTTTT.

The chain's CDR3 is CAWSTGLLKTQYF. As DNA, the CDR3 is TGTGCCTGGAGTACGGGACTTTTGAAGACCCAGTACTTC. The chain links TRBV30 to TRBJ2-5; possible D gene TRBD2, 6 bases. The V end lost 2 bases, the J end lost 6 bases, and 13 bases lay between the germline ends. The germline gives CDR1 GTSNPN, CDR2 SVGIG (reference sequence). The CDR3 consists of 13 residues.